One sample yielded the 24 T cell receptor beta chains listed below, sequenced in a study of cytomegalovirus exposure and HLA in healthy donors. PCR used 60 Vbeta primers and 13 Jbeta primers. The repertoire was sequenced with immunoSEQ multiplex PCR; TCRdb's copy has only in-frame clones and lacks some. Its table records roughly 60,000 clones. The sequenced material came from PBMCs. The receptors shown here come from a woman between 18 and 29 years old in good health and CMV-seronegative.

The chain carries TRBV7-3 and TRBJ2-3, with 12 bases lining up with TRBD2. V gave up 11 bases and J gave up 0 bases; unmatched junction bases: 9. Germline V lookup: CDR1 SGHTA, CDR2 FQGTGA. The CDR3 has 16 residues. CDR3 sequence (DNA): TGTGCCTCCCACCGGCTAGCGGGGGGGAGCACAGATACGCAGTATTTT. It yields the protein CASHRLAGGSTDTQYF.

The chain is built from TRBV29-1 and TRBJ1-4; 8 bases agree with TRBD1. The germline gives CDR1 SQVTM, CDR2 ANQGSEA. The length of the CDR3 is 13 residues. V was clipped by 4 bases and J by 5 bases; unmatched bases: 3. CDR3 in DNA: TGCAGCGTTGGGACAGGGTTCAATGAAAAACTGTTTTTT. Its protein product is CSVGTGFNEKLFF.

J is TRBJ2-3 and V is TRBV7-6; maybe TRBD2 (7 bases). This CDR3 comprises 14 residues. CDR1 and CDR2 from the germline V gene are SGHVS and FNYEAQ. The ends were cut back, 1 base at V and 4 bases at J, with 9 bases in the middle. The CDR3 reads CASSLGGGADTQYF. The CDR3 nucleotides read TGTGCCAGCAGCTTAGGGGGGGGCGCAGATACGCAGTATTTT.

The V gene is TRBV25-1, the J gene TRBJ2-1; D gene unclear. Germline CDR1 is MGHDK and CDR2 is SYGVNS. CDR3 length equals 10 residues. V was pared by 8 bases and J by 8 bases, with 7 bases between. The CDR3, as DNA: TGTGCCAGCGGCTCAGATGAGCAGTTCTTC. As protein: CASGSDEQFF.

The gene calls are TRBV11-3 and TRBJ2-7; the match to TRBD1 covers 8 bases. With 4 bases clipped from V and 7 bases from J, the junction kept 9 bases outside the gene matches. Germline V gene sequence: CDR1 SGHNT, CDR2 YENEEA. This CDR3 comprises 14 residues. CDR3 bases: TGTGCCAGCAGCTCGGACAGGGCGTTGTTAGAGCAGTACTTC. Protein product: CASSSDRALLEQYF.

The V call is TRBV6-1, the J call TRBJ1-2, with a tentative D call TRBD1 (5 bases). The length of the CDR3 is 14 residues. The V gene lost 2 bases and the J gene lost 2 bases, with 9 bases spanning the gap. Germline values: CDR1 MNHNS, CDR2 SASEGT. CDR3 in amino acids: CASSERAGNYGYTF. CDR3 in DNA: TGTGCCAGCAGTGAAAGAGCAGGGAACTATGGCTACACCTTC.

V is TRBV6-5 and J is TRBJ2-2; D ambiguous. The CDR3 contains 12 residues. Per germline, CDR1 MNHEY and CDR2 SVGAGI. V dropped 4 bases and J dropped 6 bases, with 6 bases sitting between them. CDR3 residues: CASSSSSGELFF. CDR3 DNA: TGTGCCAGCAGTTCCAGTTCCGGGGAGCTGTTTTTT.

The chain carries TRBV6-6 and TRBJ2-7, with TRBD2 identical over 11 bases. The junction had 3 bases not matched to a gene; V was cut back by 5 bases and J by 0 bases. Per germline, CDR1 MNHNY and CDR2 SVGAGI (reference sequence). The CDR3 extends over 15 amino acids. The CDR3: CASSSTSGSSYEQYF. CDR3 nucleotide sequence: TGTGCCAGCAGTAGTACTAGCGGGAGCTCCTACGAGCAGTACTTC.

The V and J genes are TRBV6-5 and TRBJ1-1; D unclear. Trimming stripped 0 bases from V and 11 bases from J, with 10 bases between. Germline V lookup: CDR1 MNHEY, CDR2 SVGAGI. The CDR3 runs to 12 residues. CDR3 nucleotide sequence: TGTGCCAGCAGTTACTCCGAGGGAGTGGCTTTCTTT. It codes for CASSYSEGVAFF.

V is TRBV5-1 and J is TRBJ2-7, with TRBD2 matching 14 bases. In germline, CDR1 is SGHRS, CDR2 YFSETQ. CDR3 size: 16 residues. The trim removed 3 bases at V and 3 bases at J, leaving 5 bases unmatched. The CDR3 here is CASSWGGTSGSYEQYF. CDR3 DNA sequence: TGCGCCAGCAGCTGGGGGGGGACTAGCGGGAGCTACGAGCAGTACTTC.

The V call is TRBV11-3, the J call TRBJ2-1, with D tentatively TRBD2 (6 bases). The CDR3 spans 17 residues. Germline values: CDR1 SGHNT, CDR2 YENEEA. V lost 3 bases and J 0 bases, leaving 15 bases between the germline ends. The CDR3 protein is CASSFFTGSISYNEQFF. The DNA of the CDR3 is TGTGCCAGCAGCTTTTTTACCGGGAGTATCTCCTACAATGAGCAGTTCTTC.

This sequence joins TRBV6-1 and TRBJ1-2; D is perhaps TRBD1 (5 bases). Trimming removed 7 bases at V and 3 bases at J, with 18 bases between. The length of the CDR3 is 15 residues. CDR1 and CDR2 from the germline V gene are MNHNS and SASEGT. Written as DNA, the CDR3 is TGTGCCAGCACCGAAGAGCAGGGATCGGACTATGGCTACACCTTC. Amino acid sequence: CASTEEQGSDYGYTF.

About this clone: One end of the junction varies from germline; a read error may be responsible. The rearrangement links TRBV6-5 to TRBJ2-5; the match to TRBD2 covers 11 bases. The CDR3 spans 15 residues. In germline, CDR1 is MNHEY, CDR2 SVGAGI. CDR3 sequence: CASSSLLAGGEAQYF. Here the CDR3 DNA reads TGTGCCAGCAGCTCCCTGCTAGCGGGGGGAGAGGCCCAGTACTTC.

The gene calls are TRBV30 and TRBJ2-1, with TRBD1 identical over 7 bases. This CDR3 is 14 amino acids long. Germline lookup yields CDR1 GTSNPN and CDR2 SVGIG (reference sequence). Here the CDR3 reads CATGRGQIYNEQFF. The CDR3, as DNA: TGTGCGACCGGTCGGGGACAGATCTACAATGAGCAGTTCTTC.

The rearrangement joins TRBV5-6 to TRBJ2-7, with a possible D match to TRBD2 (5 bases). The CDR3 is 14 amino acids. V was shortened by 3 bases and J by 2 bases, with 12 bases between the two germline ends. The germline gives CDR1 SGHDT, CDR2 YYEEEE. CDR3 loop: CASSSTRRAYEQYF. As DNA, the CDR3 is TGTGCCAGCAGCTCCACTAGAAGGGCCTACGAGCAGTACTTC. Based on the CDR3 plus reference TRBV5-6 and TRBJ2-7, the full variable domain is DAGVTQSPTHLIKTRGQQVTLRCSPKSGHDTVSWYQQALGQGPQFIFQYYEEEERQRGNFPDRFSGHQFPNYSSELNVNALLLGDSALYLCASSSTRRAYEQYFGPGTRLTVT.

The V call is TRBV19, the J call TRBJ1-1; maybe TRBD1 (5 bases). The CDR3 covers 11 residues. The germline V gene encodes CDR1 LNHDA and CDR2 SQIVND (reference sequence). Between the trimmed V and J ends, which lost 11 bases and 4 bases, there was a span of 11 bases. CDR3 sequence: CACHDSTEAFF. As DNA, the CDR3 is TGTGCCTGTCATGACAGCACTGAAGCTTTCTTT.

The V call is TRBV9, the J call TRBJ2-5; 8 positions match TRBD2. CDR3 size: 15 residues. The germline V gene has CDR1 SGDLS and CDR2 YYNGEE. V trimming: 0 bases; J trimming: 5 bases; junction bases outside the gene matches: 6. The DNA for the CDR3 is TGTGCCAGCAGCGTAGACGCCGGGAGGGACGAGACCCAGTACTTC. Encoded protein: CASSVDAGRDETQYF.

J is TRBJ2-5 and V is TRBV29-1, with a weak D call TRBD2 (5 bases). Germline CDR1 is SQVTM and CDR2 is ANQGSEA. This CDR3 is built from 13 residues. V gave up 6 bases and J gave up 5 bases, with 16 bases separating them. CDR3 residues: CSVGLQPGETQYF. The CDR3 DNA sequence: TGCAGCGTAGGACTCCAACCTGGGGAGACCCAGTACTTC. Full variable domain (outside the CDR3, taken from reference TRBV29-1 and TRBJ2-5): SAVISQKPSRDICQRGTSLTIQCQVDSQVTMMFWYRQQPGQSLTLIATANQGSEATYESGFVIDKFPISRPNLTFSTLTVSNMSPEDSSIYLCSVGLQPGETQYFGPGTRLLVL.

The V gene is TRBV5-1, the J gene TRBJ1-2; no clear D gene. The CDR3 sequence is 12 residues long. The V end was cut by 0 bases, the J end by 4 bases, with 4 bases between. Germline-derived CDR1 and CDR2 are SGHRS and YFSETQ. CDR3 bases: TGCGCCAGCAGCTTGGCCGGCTATGGCTACACCTTC. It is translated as CASSLAGYGYTF.

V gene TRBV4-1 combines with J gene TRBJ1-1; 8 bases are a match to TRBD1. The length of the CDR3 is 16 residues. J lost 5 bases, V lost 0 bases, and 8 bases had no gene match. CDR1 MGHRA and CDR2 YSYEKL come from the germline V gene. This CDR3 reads CASSQEARGQGTEAFF. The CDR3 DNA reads TGCGCCAGCAGCCAAGAAGCCAGGGGGCAGGGGACTGAAGCTTTCTTT.

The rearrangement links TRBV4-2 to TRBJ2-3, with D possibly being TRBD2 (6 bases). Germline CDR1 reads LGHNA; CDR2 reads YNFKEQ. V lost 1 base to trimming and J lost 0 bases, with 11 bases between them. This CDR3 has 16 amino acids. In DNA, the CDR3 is TGTGCCAGCAGCCAAGGGGCGGGGTCTAGCACAGATACGCAGTATTTT. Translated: CASSQGAGSSTDTQYF.

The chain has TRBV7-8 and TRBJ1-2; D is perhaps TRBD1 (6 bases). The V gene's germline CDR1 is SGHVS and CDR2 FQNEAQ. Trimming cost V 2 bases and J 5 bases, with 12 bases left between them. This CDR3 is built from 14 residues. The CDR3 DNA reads TGTGCCAGCAGCTTAACCACCCAGGGGTATGGCTACACCTTC. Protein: CASSLTTQGYGYTF.

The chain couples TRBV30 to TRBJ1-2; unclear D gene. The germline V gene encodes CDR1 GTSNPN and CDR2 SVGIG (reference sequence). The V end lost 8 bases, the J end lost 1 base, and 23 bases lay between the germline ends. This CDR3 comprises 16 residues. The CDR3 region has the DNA TGTGCCGGTAGACCGTTCGAGGGTTCTTATAACTATGGCTACACCTTC. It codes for CAGRPFEGSYNYGYTF.

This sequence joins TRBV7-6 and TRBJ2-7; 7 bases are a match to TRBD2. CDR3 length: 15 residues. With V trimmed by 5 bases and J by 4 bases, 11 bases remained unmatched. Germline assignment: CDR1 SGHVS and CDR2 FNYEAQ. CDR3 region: CASSPLGLDVYEQYF. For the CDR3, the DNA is TGTGCCAGCAGCCCACTAGGACTAGACGTTTACGAGCAGTACTTC.